The 3 T cell receptor beta chains listed next were all sequenced from one sample in a study of blood T cells in healthy people across ages. Together with a sample-barcoded 5' primer, a J-beta primer mix was included in a second PCR lasting about 7 to 11 cycles. Using its own MiXCR run on the 5' RACE reads, TCRdb lists one record per CDR3 protein. This sample yields 1,300,000 or so distinct CDR3 sequences, of which approximately 63% are seen a single time; roughly 7% belongs to the top ten. Sequencing was done on a sample of blood. Receptors were obtained from a man aged 18-30 years in good health.

This chain connects TRBV20-1 to TRBJ2-7; TRBD1 is a possible D gene (5 bases). There are 12 residues in the CDR3. Trimming took off 5 bases at V and 7 bases at J, with 15 bases between the two ends. The germline V gene encodes CDR1 DFQATT and CDR2 SNEGSKA (reference sequence). Written as DNA, the CDR3 is TGCAGTGCTCCAGCTCTCCCAGGGGAGCAGTACTTC. This encodes CSAPALPGEQYF.

The chain combines TRBV15 with TRBJ2-5, with TRBD2 matching 9 bases. From germline, CDR1 is LNHNV and CDR2 YYDKDF (reference sequence). The V gene end was trimmed by 0 bases and the J gene end by 5 bases; junction bases not matched to a gene: 4. This CDR3 has 15 residues. The CDR3 region has the DNA TGTGCCACCAGCAGAGATCGGACTAGCGCCGAGACCCAGTACTTC. Encoded protein: CATSRDRTSAETQYF.

This clonotype has only a few counts. The rearrangement uses TRBV4-1 and TRBJ2-4, with 9 bases aligning to TRBD2. This CDR3 has 14 residues. The germline CDR1 and CDR2 sequences are MGHRA and YSYEKL. J lost 7 bases, V lost 1 base, and 2 bases had no gene match. The CDR3 sequence is CASSQGSGGNIQYF. Written as DNA, the CDR3 is TGCGCCAGCAGCCAAGGTAGCGGGGGTAACATTCAGTACTTC.